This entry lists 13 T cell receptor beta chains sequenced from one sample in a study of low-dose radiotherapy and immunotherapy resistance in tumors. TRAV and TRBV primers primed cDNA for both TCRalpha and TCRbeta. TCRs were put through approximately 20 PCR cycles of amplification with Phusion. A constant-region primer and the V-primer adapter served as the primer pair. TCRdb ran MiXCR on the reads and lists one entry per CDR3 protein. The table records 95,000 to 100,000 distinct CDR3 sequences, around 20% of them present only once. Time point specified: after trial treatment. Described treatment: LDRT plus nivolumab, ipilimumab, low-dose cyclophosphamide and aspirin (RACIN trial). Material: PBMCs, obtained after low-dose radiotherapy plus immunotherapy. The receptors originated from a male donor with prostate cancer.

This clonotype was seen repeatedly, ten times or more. CDR3 nucleotides: TGTGCCAGCAGCTTAGTAGGGGACGGACCCTACGAGCAGTACTTC. This encodes CASSLVGDGPYEQYF. The chain is built from TRBV11-2 and TRBJ2-7, with D perhaps being TRBD1 or TRBD2 (5 bases each). V lost 1 base to trimming and J lost 2 bases, with 12 bases between them. The germline CDR1 and CDR2 sequences are SGHAT and FQNNGV. The CDR3 extends over 15 amino acids. The complete variable domain, with remaining parts taken from reference TRBV11-2 and TRBJ2-7, reads EAGVAQSPRYKIIEKRQSVAFWCNPISGHATLYWYQQILGQGPKLLIQFQNNGVVDDSQLPKDRFSAERLKGVDSTLKIQPAKLEDSAVYLCASSLVGDGPYEQYFGPGTRLTVT.

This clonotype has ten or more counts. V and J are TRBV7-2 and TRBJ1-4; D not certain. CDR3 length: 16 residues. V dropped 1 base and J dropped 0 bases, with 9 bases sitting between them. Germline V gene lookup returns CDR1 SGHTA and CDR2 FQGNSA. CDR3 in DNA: TGTGCCAGCAGCTTAGTTCCGTCGGCAACTAATGAAAAACTGTTTTTT. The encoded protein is CASSLVPSATNEKLFF.

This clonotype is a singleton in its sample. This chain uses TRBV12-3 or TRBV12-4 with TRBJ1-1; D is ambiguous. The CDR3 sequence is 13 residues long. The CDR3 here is CAVQEGNGVEAFF. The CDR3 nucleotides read TGTGCGGTACAAGAGGGTAACGGGGTAGAAGCTTTCTTT.

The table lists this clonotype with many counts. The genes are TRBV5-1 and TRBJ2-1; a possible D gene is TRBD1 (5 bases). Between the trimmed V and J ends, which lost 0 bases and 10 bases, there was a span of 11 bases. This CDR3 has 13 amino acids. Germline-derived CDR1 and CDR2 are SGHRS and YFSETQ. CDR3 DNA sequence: TGCGCCAGCAGCTTGGGTGACAGCCCCGAGCAGTTCTTC. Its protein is CASSLGDSPEQFF.

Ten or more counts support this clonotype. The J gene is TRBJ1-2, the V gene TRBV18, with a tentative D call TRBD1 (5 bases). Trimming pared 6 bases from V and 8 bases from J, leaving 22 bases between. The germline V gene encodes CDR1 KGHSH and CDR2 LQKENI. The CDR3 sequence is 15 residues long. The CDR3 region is CASSRRDSNQGGYTF. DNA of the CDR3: TGTGCCAGCTCCAGGAGGGACTCCAACCAGGGCGGCTACACCTTC.

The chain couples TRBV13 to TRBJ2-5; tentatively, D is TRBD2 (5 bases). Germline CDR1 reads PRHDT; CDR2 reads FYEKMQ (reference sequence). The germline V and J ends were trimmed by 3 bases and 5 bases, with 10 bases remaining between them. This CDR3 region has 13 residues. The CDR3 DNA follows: TGTGCCAGCAGCTTCGGGGATTCGGAGACCCAGTACTTC. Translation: CASSFGDSETQYF.

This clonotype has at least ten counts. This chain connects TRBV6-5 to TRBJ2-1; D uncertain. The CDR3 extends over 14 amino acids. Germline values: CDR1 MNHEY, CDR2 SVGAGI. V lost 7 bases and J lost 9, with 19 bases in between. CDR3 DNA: TGTGCCAGCACCCGAGAGGCGGATTGGGGTGAGCAGTTCTTC. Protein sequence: CASTREADWGEQFF.

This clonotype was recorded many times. The CDR3 DNA reads as TGTGCCAGCAGTTACTCGGACCCCAGGCGAGGACGTGATACGCAGTATTTT. This codes for CASSYSDPRRGRDTQYF. J is TRBJ2-3 and V is TRBV6-5; D remains ambiguous. V was cut by 0 bases and J by 6 bases, with 19 bases left in between. The CDR3 has 17 amino acids. Germline V gene lookup returns CDR1 MNHEY and CDR2 SVGAGI.

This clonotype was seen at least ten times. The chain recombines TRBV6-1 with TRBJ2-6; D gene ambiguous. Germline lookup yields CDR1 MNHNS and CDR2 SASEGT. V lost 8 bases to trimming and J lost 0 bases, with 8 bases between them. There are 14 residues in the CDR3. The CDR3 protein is CASPSVSGANVLTF. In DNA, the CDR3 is TGTGCCAGCCCCTCAGTCTCTGGGGCCAACGTCCTGACTTTC.

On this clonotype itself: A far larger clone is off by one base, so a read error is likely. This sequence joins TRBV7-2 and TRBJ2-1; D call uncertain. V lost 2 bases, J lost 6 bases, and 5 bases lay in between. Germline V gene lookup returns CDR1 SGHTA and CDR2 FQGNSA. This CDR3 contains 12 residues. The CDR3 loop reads CASSLISNEQFF. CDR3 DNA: TGTGCCAGCAGCTTAATTAGCAATGAGCAGTTCTTC.

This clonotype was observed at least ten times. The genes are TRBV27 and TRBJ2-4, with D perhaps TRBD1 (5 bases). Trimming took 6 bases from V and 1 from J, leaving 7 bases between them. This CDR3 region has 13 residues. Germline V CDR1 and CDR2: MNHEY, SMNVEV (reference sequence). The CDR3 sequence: CASRSGAKNIQYF. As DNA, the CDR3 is TGTGCCAGCAGATCAGGGGCCAAAAACATTCAGTACTTC.

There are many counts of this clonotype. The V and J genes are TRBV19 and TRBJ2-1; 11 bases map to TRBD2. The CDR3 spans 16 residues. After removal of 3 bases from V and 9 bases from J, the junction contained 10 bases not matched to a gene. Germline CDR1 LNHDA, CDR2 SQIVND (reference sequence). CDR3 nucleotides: TGTGCCAGTAGTATCAGCCGGCTAGCGGGGGGAGGTGAGCAGTTCTTC. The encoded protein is CASSISRLAGGGEQFF.

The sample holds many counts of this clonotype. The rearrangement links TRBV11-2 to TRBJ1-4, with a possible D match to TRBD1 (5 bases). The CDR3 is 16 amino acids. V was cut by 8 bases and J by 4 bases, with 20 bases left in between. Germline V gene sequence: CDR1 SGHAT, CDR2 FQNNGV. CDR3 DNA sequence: TGTGCCAGCCAATGGGGGATAAATCGGGATAATGAAAAACTGTTTTTT. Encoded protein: CASQWGINRDNEKLFF.